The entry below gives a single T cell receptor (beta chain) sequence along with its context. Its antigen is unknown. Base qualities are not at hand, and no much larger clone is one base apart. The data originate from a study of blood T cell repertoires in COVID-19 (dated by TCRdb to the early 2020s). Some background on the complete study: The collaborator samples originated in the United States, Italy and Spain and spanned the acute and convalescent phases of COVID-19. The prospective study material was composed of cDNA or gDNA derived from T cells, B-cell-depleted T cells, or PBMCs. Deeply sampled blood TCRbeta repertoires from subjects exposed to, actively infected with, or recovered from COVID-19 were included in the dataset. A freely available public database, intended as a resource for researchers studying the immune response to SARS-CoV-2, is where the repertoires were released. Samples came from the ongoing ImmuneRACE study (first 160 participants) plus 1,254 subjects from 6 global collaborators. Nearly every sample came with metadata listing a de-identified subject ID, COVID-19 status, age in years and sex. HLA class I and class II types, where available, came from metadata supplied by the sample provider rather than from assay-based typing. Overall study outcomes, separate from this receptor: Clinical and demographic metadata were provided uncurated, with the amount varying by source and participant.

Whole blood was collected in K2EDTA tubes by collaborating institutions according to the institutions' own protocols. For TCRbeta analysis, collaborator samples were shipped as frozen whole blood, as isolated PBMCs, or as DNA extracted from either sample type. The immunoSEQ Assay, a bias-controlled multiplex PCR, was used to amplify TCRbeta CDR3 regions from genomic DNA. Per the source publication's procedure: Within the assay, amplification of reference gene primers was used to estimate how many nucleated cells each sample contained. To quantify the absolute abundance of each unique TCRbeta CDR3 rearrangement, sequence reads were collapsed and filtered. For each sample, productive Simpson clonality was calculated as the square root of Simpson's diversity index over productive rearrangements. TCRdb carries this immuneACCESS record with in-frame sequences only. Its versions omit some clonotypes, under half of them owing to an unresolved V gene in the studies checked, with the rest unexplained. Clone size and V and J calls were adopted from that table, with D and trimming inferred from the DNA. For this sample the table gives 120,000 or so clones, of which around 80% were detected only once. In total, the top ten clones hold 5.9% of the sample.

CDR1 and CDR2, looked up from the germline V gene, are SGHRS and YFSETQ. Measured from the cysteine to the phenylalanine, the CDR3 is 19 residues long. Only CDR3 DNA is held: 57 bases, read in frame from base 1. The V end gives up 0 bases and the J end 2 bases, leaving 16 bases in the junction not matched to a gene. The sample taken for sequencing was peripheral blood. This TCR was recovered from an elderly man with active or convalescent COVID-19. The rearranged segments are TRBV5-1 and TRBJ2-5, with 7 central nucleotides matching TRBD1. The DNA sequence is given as TGCGCCAGCAGCTTGGGTGGACGATCGACAGGGCCTTCGCAAGAGACCCAGTACTTC. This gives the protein CASSLGGRSTGPSQETQYF. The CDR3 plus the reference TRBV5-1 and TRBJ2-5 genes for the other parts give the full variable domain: KAGVTQTPRYLIKTRGQQVTLSCSPISGHRSVSWYQQTPGQGLQFLFEYFSETQRNKGNFPGRFSGRQFSNSRSEMNVSTLELGDSALYLCASSLGGRSTGPSQETQYFGPGTRLLVL.